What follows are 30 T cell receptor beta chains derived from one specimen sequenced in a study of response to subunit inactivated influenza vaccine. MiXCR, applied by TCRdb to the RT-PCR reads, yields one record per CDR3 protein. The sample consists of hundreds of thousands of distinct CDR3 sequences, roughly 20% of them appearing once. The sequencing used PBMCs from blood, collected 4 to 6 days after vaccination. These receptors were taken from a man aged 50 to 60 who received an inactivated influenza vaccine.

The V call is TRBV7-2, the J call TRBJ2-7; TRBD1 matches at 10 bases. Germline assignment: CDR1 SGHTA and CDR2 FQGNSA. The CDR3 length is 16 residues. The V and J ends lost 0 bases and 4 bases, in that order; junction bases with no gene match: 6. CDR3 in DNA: TGTGCCAGCAGCTTAGCGGGACAGGGGTCAAAATACGAGCAGTACTTC. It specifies CASSLAGQGSKYEQYF.

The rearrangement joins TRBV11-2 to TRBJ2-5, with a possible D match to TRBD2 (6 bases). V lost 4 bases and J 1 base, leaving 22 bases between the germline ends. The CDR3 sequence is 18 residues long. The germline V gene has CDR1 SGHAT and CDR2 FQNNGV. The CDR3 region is CASSSHRRVAESQETQYF. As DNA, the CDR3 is TGTGCCAGCAGCTCTCACCGGAGAGTAGCGGAGAGCCAAGAGACCCAGTACTTC.

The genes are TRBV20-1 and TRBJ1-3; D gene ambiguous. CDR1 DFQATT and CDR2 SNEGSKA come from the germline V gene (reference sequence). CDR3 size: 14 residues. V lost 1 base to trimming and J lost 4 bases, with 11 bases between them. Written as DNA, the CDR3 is TGCAGTGCTAGAGCTGGCAGTACCGGAAACACCATATATTTT. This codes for CSARAGSTGNTIYF.

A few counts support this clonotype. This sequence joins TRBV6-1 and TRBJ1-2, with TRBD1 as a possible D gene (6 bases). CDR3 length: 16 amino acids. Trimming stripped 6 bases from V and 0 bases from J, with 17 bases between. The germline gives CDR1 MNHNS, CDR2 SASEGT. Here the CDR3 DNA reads TGTGCCAGCAGCCGTCGGGGGGGGGCGACTAACTATGGCTACACCTTC. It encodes CASSRRGGATNYGYTF.

CDR3 bases: TGTGCCAGCCGCGGGGCTAGCGGAATTCCCTACGAGCAGTACTTC. It encodes CASRGASGIPYEQYF. The chain joins TRBV6-2 or TRBV6-3 to TRBJ2-7, with TRBD2 identical over 7 bases. V shed 8 bases and J 2 bases; nucleotides not matched to a gene: 12. Germline V gene lookup returns CDR1 MNHEY and CDR2 SVGEGT. This CDR3 is built from 15 residues.

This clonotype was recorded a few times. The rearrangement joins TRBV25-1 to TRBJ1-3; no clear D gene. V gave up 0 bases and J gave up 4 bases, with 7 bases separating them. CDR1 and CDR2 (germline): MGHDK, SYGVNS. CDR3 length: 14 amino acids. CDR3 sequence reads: CASSEYTLGNTIYF. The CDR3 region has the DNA TGTGCCAGCAGTGAATACACCCTAGGAAACACCATATATTTT.

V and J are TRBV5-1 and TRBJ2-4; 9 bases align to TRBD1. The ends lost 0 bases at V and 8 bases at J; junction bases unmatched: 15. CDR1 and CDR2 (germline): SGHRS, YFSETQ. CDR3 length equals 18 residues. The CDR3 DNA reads TGCGCCAGCAGCTTGGAAAGGACAGGGGCTGTAAAAAGGGACATTCAGTACTTC. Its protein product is CASSLERTGAVKRDIQYF.

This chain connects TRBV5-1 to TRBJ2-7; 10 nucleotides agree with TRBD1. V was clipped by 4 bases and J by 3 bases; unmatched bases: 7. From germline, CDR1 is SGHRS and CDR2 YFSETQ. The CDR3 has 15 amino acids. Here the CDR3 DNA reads TGCGCCAGCAGCCCGGGACAGGGGCGCGACTACGAGCAGTACTTC. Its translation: CASSPGQGRDYEQYF.

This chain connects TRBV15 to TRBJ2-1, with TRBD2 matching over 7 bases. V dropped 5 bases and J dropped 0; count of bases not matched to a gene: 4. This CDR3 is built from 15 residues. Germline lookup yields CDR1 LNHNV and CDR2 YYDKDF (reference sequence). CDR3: CATSDRGSSYNEQFF. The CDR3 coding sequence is TGTGCCACCAGCGACCGCGGGAGCTCCTACAATGAGCAGTTCTTC.

This CDR3 is CASSVAAAGNTNTGELFF. The CDR3 bases are TGTGCCAGCAGCGTAGCCGCGGCGGGCAATACGAACACCGGGGAGCTGTTTTTT. V and J are TRBV9 and TRBJ2-2, with a possible D match to TRBD2 (5 bases). V was trimmed by 0 bases and J by 0 bases, leaving 15 bases between them. CDR1 is SGDLS and CDR2 is YYNGEE in the germline V gene. The length of the CDR3 is 18 residues.

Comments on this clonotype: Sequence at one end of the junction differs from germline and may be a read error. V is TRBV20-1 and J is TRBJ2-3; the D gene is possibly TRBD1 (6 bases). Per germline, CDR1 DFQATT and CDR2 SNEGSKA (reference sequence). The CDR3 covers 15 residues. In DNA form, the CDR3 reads TGCAGTGCAAGAGTGGGGGCCACCTTCACAGATACGCAGTATTTT. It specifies CSARVGATFTDTQYF.

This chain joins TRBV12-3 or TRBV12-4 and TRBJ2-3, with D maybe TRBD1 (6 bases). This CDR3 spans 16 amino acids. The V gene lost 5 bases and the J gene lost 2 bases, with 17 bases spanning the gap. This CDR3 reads CASSQGTSWDTDTQYF. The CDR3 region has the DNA TGTGCCAGCAGTCAAGGGACAAGTTGGGACACAGATACGCAGTATTTT.

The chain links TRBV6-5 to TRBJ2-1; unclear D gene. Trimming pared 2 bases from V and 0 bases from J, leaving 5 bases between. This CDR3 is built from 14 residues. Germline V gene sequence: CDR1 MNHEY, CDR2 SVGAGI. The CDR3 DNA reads TGTGCCAGCAGTTACGTGTACTCCTACAATGAGCAGTTCTTC. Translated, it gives CASSYVYSYNEQFF.

CDR3 coding DNA: TGCGCCAGCAGCCAACCGGGACGGGCCCTAGGCTACGAGCAGTACTTC. It translates to CASSQPGRALGYEQYF. This chain joins TRBV4-1 and TRBJ2-7; D is tentatively TRBD1 or TRBD2 (5 bases each). In germline, CDR1 is MGHRA, CDR2 YSYEKL. The V end was cut by 2 bases, the J end by 3 bases, with 17 bases between. The CDR3 totals 16 residues.

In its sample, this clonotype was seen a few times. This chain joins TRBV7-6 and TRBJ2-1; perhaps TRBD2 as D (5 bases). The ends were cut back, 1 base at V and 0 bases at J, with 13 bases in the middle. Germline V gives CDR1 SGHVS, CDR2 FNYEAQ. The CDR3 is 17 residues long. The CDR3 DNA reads TGTGCCAGCAGCTTAGGTCATAGCGCCAGCTCCTACAATGAGCAGTTCTTC. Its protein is CASSLGHSASSYNEQFF.

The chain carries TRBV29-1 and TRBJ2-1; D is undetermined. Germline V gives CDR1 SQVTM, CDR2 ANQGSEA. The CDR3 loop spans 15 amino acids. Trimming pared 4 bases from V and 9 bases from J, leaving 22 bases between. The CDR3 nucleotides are TGCAGCGTTGCGTTCTTCCGGGCAGGCCTGCCTGAGCAGTTCTTC. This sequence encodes CSVAFFRAGLPEQFF.

The CDR3 spells CSARDWGDRGEQYF. CDR3 nucleotide sequence: TGCAGTGCTAGAGATTGGGGGGACAGGGGCGAGCAGTACTTC. The chain links TRBV20-1 to TRBJ2-7; 10 bases are a match to TRBD1. The V gene end was trimmed by 0 bases and the J gene end by 6 bases; junction bases not matched to a gene: 5. CDR3 length: 14 amino acids. Germline CDR1 reads DFQATT; CDR2 reads SNEGSKA (reference sequence).

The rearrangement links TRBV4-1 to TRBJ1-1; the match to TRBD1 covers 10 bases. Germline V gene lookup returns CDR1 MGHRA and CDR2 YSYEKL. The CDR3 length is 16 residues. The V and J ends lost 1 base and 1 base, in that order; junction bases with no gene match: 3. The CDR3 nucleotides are TGCGCCAGCAGCCAAGTCCGGACAGGGGGGAACACTGAAGCTTTCTTT. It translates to CASSQVRTGGNTEAFF.

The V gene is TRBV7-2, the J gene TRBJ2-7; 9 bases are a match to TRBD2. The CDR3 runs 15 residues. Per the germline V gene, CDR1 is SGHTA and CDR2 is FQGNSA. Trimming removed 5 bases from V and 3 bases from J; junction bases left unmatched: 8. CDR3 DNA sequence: TGTGCCAGCAGCCTAACCGGGACTAGCTACTACGAGCAGTACTTC. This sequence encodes CASSLTGTSYYEQYF.

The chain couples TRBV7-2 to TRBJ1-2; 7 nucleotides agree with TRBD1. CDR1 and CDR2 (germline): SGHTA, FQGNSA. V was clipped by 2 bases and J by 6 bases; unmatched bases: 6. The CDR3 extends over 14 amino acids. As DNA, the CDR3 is TGTGCCAGCAGCTTATCGTACAGGGGAGATGGCTACACCTTC. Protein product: CASSLSYRGDGYTF.

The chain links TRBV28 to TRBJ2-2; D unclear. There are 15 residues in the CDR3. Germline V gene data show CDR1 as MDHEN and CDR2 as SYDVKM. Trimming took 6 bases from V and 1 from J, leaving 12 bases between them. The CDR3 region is CASSSGSMNTGELFF. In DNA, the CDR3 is TGTGCCAGCAGCTCCGGGTCTATGAACACCGGGGAGCTGTTTTTT.

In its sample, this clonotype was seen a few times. The CDR3 sequence is CASSQGVAGANVLTF. As DNA, the CDR3 is TGCGCCAGCAGCCAGGGGGTAGCTGGGGCCAACGTCCTGACTTTC. J is TRBJ2-6 and V is TRBV4-3; D may correspond to TRBD1 or TRBD2 (5 bases each). V dropped 3 bases and J dropped 2 bases, with 8 bases sitting between them. The CDR3 is 15 residues long. Germline CDR1 reads LGHNA; CDR2 reads YSLEER.

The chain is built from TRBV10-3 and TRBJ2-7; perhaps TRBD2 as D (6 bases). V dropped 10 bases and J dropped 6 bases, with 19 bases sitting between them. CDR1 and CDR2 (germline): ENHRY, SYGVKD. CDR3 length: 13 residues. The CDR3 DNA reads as TGTGCCACGCAACCTCCAGGGAGGAGCGAGCAGTACTTC. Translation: CATQPPGRSEQYF.

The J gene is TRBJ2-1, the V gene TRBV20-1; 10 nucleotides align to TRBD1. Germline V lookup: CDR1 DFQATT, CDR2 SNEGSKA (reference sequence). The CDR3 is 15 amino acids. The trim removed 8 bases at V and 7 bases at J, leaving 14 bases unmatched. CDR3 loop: CSCEIPGQGSNEQFF. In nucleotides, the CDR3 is TGCAGTTGCGAAATCCCGGGACAGGGGTCTAATGAGCAGTTCTTC.

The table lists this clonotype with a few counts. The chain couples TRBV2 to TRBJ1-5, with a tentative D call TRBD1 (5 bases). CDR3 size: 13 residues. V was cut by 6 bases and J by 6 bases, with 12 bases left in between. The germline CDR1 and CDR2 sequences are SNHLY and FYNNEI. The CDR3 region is CASSSGLGQPQHF. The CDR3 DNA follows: TGTGCCAGCAGCTCAGGGTTGGGTCAGCCCCAGCATTTT.

The CDR3 coding sequence is TGCAGTGCTGCACTAGCGGAGGGCGGGGAGCTGTTTTTT. Translation: CSAALAEGGELFF. The gene calls are TRBV20-1 and TRBJ2-2; 8 bases match TRBD2. Germline V CDR1 and CDR2: DFQATT, SNEGSKA (reference sequence). The CDR3 has 13 amino acids. V lost 5 bases and J lost 7; bases outside the gene matches: 6.

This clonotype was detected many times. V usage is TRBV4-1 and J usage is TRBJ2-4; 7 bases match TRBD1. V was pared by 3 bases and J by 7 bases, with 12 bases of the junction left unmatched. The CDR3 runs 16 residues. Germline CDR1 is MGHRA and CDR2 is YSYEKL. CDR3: CASSHLAGTVRNIQYF. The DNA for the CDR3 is TGCGCCAGCAGCCACCTGGCCGGGACAGTGAGGAACATTCAGTACTTC.

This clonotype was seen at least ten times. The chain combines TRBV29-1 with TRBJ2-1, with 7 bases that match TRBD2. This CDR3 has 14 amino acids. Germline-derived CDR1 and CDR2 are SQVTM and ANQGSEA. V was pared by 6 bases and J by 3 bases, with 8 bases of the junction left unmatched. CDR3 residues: CSVRAGTNYNEQFF. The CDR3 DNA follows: TGCAGCGTCCGGGCCGGGACTAACTACAATGAGCAGTTCTTC.

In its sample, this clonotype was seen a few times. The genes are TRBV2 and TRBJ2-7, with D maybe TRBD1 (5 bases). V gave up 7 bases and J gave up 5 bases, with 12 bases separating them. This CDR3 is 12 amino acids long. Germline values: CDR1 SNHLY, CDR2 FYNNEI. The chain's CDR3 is CASNGLGHEQYF. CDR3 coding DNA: TGTGCCAGCAACGGTTTGGGGCACGAGCAGTACTTC.

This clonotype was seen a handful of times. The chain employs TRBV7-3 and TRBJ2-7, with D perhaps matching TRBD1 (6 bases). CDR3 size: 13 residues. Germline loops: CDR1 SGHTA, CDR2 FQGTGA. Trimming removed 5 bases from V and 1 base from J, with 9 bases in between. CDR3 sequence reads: CASSMDSSYEQYF. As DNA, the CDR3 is TGTGCCAGCAGCATGGACAGTTCCTACGAGCAGTACTTC.